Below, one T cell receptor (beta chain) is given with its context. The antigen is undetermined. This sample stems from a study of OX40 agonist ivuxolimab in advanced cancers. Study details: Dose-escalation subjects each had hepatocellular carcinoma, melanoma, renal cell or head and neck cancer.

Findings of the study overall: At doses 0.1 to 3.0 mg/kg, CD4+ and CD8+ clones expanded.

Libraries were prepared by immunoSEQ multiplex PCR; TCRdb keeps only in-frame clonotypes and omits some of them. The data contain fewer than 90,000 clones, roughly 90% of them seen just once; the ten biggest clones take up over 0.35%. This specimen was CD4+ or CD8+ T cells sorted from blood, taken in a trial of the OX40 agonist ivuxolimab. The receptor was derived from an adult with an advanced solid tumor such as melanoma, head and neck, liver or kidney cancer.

CDR3 loop: CASSVQGQYGYTF. The CDR3, as DNA: TGTGCCAGCAGTGTACAGGGCCAGTATGGCTACACCTTC. The V call is TRBV6-5, the J call TRBJ1-2; a possible D gene is TRBD1 (6 bases). Trimming cost V 5 bases and J 5 bases, with 12 bases left between them. The CDR3 extends over 13 amino acids. Germline CDR1 MNHEY, CDR2 SVGAGI.